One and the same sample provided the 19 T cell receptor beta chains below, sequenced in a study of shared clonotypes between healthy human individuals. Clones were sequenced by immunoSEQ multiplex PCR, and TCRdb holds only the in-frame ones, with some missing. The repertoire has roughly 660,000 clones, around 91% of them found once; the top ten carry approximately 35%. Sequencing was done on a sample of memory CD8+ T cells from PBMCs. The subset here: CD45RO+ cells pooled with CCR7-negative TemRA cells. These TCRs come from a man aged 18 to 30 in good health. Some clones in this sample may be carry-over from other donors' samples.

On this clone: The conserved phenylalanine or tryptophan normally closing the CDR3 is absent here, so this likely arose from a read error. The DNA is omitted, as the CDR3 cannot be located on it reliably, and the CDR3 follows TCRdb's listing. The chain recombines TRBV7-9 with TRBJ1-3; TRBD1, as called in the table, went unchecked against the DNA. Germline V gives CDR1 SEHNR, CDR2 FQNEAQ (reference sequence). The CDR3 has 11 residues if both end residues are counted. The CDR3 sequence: CASSLGADSEL.

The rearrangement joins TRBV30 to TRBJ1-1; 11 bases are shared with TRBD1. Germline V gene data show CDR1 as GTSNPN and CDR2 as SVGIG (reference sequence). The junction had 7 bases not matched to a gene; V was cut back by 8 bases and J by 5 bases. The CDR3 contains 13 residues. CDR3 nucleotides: TGTGCCAGCTCCGGGACAGGGGGTACTGAAGCTTTCTTT. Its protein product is CASSGTGGTEAFF.

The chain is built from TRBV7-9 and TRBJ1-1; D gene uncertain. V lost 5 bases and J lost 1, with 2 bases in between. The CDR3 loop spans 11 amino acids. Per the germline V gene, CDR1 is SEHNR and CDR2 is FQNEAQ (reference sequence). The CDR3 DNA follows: TGTGCCAGCAGCCAGAACACTGAAGCTTTCTTT. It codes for CASSQNTEAFF.

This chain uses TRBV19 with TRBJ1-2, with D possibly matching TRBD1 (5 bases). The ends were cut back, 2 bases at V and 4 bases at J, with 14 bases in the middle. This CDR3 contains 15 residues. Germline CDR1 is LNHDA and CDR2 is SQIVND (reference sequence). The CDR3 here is CASSILGGASYGYTF. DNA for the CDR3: TGTGCCAGTAGTATATTAGGAGGGGCTAGCTATGGCTACACCTTC.

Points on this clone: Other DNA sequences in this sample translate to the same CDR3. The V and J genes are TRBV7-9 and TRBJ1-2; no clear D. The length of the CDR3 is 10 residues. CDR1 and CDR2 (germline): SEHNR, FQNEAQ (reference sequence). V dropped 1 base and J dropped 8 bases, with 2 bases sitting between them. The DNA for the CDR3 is TGTGCCAGCAGCTTAGAGGGCTACACCTTC. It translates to CASSLEGYTF.

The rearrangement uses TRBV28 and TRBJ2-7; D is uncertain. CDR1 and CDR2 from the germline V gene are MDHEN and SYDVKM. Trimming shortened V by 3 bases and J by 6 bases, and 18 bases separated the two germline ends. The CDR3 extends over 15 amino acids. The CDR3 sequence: CASSFPPQASPEQYF. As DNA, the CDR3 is TGTGCCAGCAGTTTTCCCCCGCAAGCTTCACCCGAGCAGTACTTC.

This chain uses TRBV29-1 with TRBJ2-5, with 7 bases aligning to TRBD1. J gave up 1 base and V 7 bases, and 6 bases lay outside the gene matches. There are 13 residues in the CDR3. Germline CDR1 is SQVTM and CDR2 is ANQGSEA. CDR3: CSAWTGPQETQYF. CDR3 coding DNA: TGCAGCGCATGGACAGGCCCCCAAGAGACCCAGTACTTC.

CDR3 region: CASSVVGGDPEAFF. CDR3 DNA sequence: TGTGCCAGCAGCGTAGTGGGGGGGGACCCTGAAGCTTTCTTT. This sequence joins TRBV9 and TRBJ1-1, with D maybe TRBD1 (5 bases). There are 14 residues in the CDR3. The germline V and J ends were trimmed by 0 bases and 6 bases, with 12 bases remaining between them. Germline CDR1 is SGDLS and CDR2 is YYNGEE.

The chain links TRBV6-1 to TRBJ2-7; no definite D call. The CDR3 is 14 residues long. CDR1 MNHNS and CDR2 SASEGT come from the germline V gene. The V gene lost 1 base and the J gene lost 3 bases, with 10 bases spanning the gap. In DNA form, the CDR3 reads TGTGCCAGCAGTGAAGAGATAAGAGACTACGAGCAGTACTTC. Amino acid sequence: CASSEEIRDYEQYF.

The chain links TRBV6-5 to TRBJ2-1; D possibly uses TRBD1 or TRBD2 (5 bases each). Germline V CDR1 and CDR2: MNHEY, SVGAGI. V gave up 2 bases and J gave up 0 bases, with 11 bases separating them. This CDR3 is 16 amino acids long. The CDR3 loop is CASSYQGPRSYNEQFF. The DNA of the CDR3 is TGTGCCAGCAGTTACCAGGGACCTCGCTCCTACAATGAGCAGTTCTTC.

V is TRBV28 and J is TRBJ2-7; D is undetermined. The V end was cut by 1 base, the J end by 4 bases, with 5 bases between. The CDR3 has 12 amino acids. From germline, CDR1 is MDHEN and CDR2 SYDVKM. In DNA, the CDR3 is TGTGCCAGCAGTTTATTACATTACGAGCAGTACTTC. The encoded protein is CASSLLHYEQYF.

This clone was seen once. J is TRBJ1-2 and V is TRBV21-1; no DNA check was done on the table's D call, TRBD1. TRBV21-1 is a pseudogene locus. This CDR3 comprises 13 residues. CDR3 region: CATADRGNYGYTF. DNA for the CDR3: TGTGCCACCGCGGACAGGGGGAACTATGGCTACACCTTC.

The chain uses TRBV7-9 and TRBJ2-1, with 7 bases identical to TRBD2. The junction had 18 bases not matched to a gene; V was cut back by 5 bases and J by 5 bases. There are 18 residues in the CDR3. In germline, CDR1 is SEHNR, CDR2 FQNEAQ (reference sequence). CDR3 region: CASSTEAGPIEFDNEQFF. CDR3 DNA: TGTGCCAGCAGCACAGAAGCGGGACCCATAGAATTCGACAATGAGCAGTTCTTC.

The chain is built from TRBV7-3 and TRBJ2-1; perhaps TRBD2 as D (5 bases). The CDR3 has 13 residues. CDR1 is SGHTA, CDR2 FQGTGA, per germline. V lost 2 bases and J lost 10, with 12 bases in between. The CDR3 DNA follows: TGTGCCAGCAGCTTAGGGCTAGCTAAAGAGCAGTTCTTC. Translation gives CASSLGLAKEQFF.

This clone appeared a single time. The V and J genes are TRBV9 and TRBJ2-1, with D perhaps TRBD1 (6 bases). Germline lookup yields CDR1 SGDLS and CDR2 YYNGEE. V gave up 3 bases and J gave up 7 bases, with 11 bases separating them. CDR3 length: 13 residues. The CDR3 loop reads CASSEGGFNEQFF. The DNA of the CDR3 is TGTGCCAGCAGCGAAGGGGGATTTAATGAGCAGTTCTTC.

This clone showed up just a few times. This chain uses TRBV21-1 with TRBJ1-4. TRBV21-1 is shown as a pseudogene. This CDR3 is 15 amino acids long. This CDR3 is CASSPHTNSNEKLFF. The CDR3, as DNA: TGTGCCAGCAGCCCACACACCAACTCTAATGAAAAACTGTTTTTT.

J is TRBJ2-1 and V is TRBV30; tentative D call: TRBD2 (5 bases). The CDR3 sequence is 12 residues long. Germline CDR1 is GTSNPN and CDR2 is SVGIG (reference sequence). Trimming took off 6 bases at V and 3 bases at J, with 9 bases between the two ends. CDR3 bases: TGTGCCTGCTCGGCGGGCTACAATGAGCAGTTCTTC. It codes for CACSAGYNEQFF.

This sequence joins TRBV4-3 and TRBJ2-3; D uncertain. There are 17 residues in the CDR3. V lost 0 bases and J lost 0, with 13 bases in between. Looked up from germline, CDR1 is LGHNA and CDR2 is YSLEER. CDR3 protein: CASSQDQLTPSTDTQYF. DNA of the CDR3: TGCGCCAGCAGCCAAGATCAACTCACGCCGAGCACAGATACGCAGTATTTT.

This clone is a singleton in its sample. In nucleotides, the CDR3 is TGCGCCAGCAGCTTGTGGTTGGGAAACACCATATATTTT. Residues: CASSLWLGNTIYF. The chain uses TRBV5-1 and TRBJ1-3; D remains unclear. This CDR3 is built from 13 residues. In germline, CDR1 is SGHRS, CDR2 YFSETQ. V was trimmed by 1 base and J by 4 bases, leaving 6 bases between them.